These T cell receptor beta chains were read from a single sample in a study of neurological immune-mediated disorders. A single record per CDR3 protein comes from TCRdb applying MiXCR to the 5' RACE reads. The table shows about 90,000 distinct CDR3 sequences, with roughly an eighth occurring only once. Sequenced: PBMCs. The source of these receptors is a female donor with HTLV-1-associated myelopathy (HAM/TSP). Both conserved end residues are part of each CDR3. D genes are given only for firm matches. Only part of the rows carry a size: once, few, many, or a class if the clone is expanded.

d_gene: NA
abundance: NA
j_gene: TRBJ2-3
v_gene: TRBV5-1
CDR3nt: TGCGCCAGCAGCTTGTGGGGGACTAGCACAGATACGCAGTATTTT
CDR3aa: CASSLWGTSTDTQYF

d_gene: TRBD2
abundance: many
j_gene: TRBJ2-3
v_gene: TRBV3-1
CDR3nt: TGTGCCAGCAGCCAAGACTGGAGGACTAGCGGTTCAGATACGCAGTATTTT
CDR3aa: CASSQDWRTSGSDTQYF

d_gene: NA
abundance: many
j_gene: TRBJ2-1
v_gene: TRBV4-2
CDR3nt: TGTGCCAGCAGCCAAGAATATTCTAGCAGGGACAATGAGCAGTTCTTC
CDR3aa: CASSQEYSSRDNEQFF

d_gene: NA
abundance: many
j_gene: TRBJ2-1
v_gene: TRBV9
CDR3nt: TGTGCCAGCAGCGTAGCGGGGATAAACAATGAGCAGTTCTTC
CDR3aa: CASSVAGINNEQFF

d_gene: TRBD2
abundance: many
j_gene: TRBJ2-5
v_gene: TRBV7-9
CDR3nt: TGTGCCAGCAGCTTCCCGGGACTAACACAAGAGACCCAGTACTTC
CDR3aa: CASSFPGLTQETQYF

d_gene: NA
abundance: many
j_gene: TRBJ2-7
v_gene: TRBV3-1
CDR3nt: TGTGCCAGCAGCCGAAGGGGGGACTACGAGCAGTACTTC
CDR3aa: CASSRRGDYEQYF

d_gene: TRBD2
abundance: many
j_gene: TRBJ2-3
v_gene: TRBV7-9
CDR3nt: TGTGCCAGCAGCTTACGAACTAGCGGGGGGCGAGATACGCAGTATTTT
CDR3aa: CASSLRTSGGRDTQYF

d_gene: NA
abundance: NA
j_gene: TRBJ2-7
v_gene: TRBV5-1
CDR3nt: TGCTCCAGCAGCGGCGGCGATCGGAACCTAGCCTACGAGCAGTACTTC
CDR3aa: CSSSGGDRNLAYEQYF

d_gene: NA
abundance: NA
j_gene: TRBJ2-3
v_gene: TRBV18
CDR3nt: TGTGCCAGCTCACCAGCCGGACGGGCAGATACGCAGTATTTT
CDR3aa: CASSPAGRADTQYF

d_gene: TRBD2
abundance: many
j_gene: TRBJ2-7
v_gene: TRBV7-3
CDR3nt: TGTGCCAGCAGCCCAGAGGGAGCGGGGGCCTCCTACGAGCAGTACTTC
CDR3aa: CASSPEGAGASYEQYF

d_gene: NA
abundance: many
j_gene: TRBJ1-1
v_gene: TRBV29-1
CDR3nt: TGCAGCGCCAAACAGGGACTGGCCACTGAAGCTTTCTTT
CDR3aa: CSAKQGLATEAFF

d_gene: NA
abundance: many
j_gene: TRBJ2-1
v_gene: TRBV6-2/TRBV6-3
CDR3nt: TGTGCCAGCAGTTACGCCGGGATTGTATACAATGAGCAGTTCTTC
CDR3aa: CASSYAGIVYNEQFF

d_gene: TRBD1
abundance: many
j_gene: TRBJ2-7
v_gene: TRBV5-1
CDR3nt: TGCGCCAGCTATCGGACAGGGGGCAAGTACGAGCAGTACTTC
CDR3aa: CASYRTGGKYEQYF

d_gene: TRBD2
abundance: many
j_gene: TRBJ2-1
v_gene: TRBV20-1
CDR3nt: TGCAGTGCCACCTCAGGGCGCGGGGGGGCCTACAATGAGCAGTTCTTC
CDR3aa: CSATSGRGGAYNEQFF

d_gene: NA
abundance: many
j_gene: TRBJ2-1
v_gene: TRBV5-1
CDR3nt: TGCGCCAGCAGCTTGGTCGGAAACGAGGGGGGTGAGCAGTTCTTC
CDR3aa: CASSLVGNEGGEQFF

d_gene: NA
abundance: medium-sized
j_gene: TRBJ2-5
v_gene: TRBV15
CDR3nt: TGTGCTACCAGCAAAACTGGGGCCGGGGAGACCCAGTACTTC
CDR3aa: CATSKTGAGETQYF

d_gene: TRBD1
abundance: many
j_gene: TRBJ1-5
v_gene: TRBV5-1
CDR3nt: TGCGCCAGCAGCCCGGGACAGGGGTTATGGCCCCAGCATTTT
CDR3aa: CASSPGQGLWPQHF

d_gene: NA
abundance: many
j_gene: TRBJ1-5
v_gene: TRBV12-3/TRBV12-4
CDR3nt: TGTGCCAGCAGTTTTAGCAATCAGCCCCAGCATTTT
CDR3aa: CASSFSNQPQHF

d_gene: NA
abundance: many
j_gene: TRBJ2-3
v_gene: TRBV28
CDR3nt: TGTGCCAGCAGTTTACGCGGACGGGGGGCACTGACGCAGTATTTT
CDR3aa: CASSLRGRGALTQYF

d_gene: NA
abundance: NA
j_gene: TRBJ1-5
v_gene: TRBV20-1
CDR3nt: TGCAGTGCTAGGAGGGACGATAGCAATCAGCCCCAGCATTTT
CDR3aa: CSARRDDSNQPQHF

d_gene: TRBD1
abundance: many
j_gene: TRBJ2-5
v_gene: TRBV28
CDR3nt: TGTGCCAGCAGTTTACGCAGGGGGTGGCAAGAGACCCAGTACTTC
CDR3aa: CASSLRRGWQETQYF

d_gene: NA
abundance: many
j_gene: TRBJ2-3
v_gene: TRBV5-1
CDR3nt: TGCGCCAGCAGCTTGGCCGTTCTCGGGGGCCCGAAACGTTACTTCACAGATACGCAGTATTTT
CDR3aa: CASSLAVLGGPKRYFTDTQYF

d_gene: TRBD2
abundance: many
j_gene: TRBJ2-3
v_gene: TRBV20-1
CDR3nt: TGCAGTGCTACGACAGCGGGGAAGGTCGCAGATACGCAGTATTTT
CDR3aa: CSATTAGKVADTQYF

d_gene: NA
abundance: many
j_gene: TRBJ1-2
v_gene: TRBV20-1
CDR3nt: TGCAGTGCTGCCGGACAGAACTATGGCTACACCTTC
CDR3aa: CSAAGQNYGYTF

d_gene: TRBD1
abundance: many
j_gene: TRBJ2-7
v_gene: TRBV12-3/TRBV12-4
CDR3nt: TGTGCCAGCAGGAAACAATCGGGACAGGGAGCCGAGCAGTACTTC
CDR3aa: CASRKQSGQGAEQYF

d_gene: NA
abundance: many
j_gene: TRBJ1-3
v_gene: TRBV9
CDR3nt: TGTGCCAGCAGCGTAGAGCCAGGTCCTGGAAACACCATATATTTT
CDR3aa: CASSVEPGPGNTIYF

d_gene: TRBD1
abundance: many
j_gene: TRBJ1-2
v_gene: TRBV6-6
CDR3nt: TGTGCCAGCAAGGGGGAGACAGGGGGGGATGGCTACACCTTC
CDR3aa: CASKGETGGDGYTF

d_gene: NA
abundance: NA
j_gene: TRBJ1-1
v_gene: TRBV3-1
CDR3nt: TGTGCCAGCAGCCCGATAGGGGGGGGATCTCGAGGCACTGAAGCTTTCTTT
CDR3aa: CASSPIGGGSRGTEAFF

d_gene: TRBD1
abundance: many
j_gene: TRBJ1-6
v_gene: TRBV4-1
CDR3nt: TGCGCCAGCAGCCAAGAGCTTCCAGGGGGTTCACCCCTCCACTTT
CDR3aa: CASSQELPGGSPLHF

d_gene: TRBD1
abundance: many
j_gene: TRBJ1-1
v_gene: TRBV29-1
CDR3nt: TGCAGCGTTGGAGGACAGGGAGGAAGGGCTGAAGCTTTCTTT
CDR3aa: CSVGGQGGRAEAFF

d_gene: NA
abundance: NA
j_gene: TRBJ2-7
v_gene: TRBV5-1
CDR3nt: TGCGCCAGCAGCTTAAGTCAGGGAACCTACGAGCAGTACTTC
CDR3aa: CASSLSQGTYEQYF

d_gene: NA
abundance: many
j_gene: TRBJ1-2
v_gene: TRBV5-1
CDR3nt: TGCGCCAGCAGGAGGGGGTTAGCTAACTATGGCTACACCTTC
CDR3aa: CASRRGLANYGYTF

d_gene: TRBD1
abundance: many
j_gene: TRBJ1-2
v_gene: TRBV28
CDR3nt: TGTGCCACCGGATCCGGGACAGTTTATGGCTACACCTTC
CDR3aa: CATGSGTVYGYTF

d_gene: NA
abundance: NA
j_gene: TRBJ1-2
v_gene: TRBV20-1
CDR3nt: TGCAGTGCCAGTACCCGTCTGCAATTGGCTAACTATGGCTACACCTTC
CDR3aa: CSASTRLQLANYGYTF

d_gene: NA
abundance: many
j_gene: TRBJ2-3
v_gene: TRBV28
CDR3nt: TGTGCCAGCAGTGGTAGACAGTTCACAGATACGCAGTATTTT
CDR3aa: CASSGRQFTDTQYF

d_gene: TRBD2
abundance: many
j_gene: TRBJ2-7
v_gene: TRBV5-1
CDR3nt: TGCGCCAGCAGGACTAGCACTTCCCAGCAGTACTTC
CDR3aa: CASRTSTSQQYF

d_gene: NA
abundance: NA
j_gene: TRBJ2-5
v_gene: TRBV20-1
CDR3nt: TGCAGTGCTAGAAATGCCGGGACTGCATTAGAGACCCAGTACTTC
CDR3aa: CSARNAGTALETQYF

d_gene: NA
abundance: many
j_gene: TRBJ1-2
v_gene: TRBV28
CDR3nt: TGTGCCAGCAGTACAGGGAAGATCTATGGCTACACCTTC
CDR3aa: CASSTGKIYGYTF

d_gene: NA
abundance: many
j_gene: TRBJ2-3
v_gene: TRBV24-1
CDR3nt: TGTGCCACCAGTGATTCGGGGCATCCGCATACGCAGTATTTT
CDR3aa: CATSDSGHPHTQYF

d_gene: NA
abundance: many
j_gene: TRBJ2-7
v_gene: TRBV6-6
CDR3nt: TGTGCCATCCAGGACTCCTACGAGCAGTACTTC
CDR3aa: CAIQDSYEQYF

d_gene: TRBD1
abundance: many
j_gene: TRBJ1-2
v_gene: TRBV12-3/TRBV12-4
CDR3nt: TGTGCCAGCAGTGACAGGGGATCCTATGGCTACACCTTC
CDR3aa: CASSDRGSYGYTF

d_gene: NA
abundance: many
j_gene: TRBJ2-3
v_gene: TRBV28
CDR3nt: TGTGCCAGCAGTTTGGATCCTGAAAGGGACACAGATACGCAGTATTTT
CDR3aa: CASSLDPERDTDTQYF